Here is one T cell receptor beta chain with its context. As processed by the authors: Cell counts per sample came from amplifying reference gene primers. The data were produced by immunoSEQ multiplex PCR, yet TCRdb's version contains in-frame clones alone and is incomplete. The V and J calls and the clone size are those of that table, but D and trimming were determined from the DNA. The table shows fewer than 350,000 clones, with approximately 86% occurring only once. These data come from a study of blood T cell repertoires in COVID-19. The wider study: Samples came from the United States, Italy and Spain, spanning acute and convalescent COVID-19. The analysed material was cDNA or gDNA that came from T cells, B-cell-depleted T cells, or PBMCs.

There are 12 residues in the CDR3. Looked up from germline, CDR1 is LGHDT and CDR2 is YNNKEL (reference sequence). Trimming cost V 4 bases and J 4 bases, with 7 bases left between them. The rearrangement uses TRBV3-1 (or the pseudogene TRBV3-2) and TRBJ1-2, with unresolved D. The source material was peripheral blood. This receptor was obtained from a man in his late teens or twenties with active or convalescent COVID-19. For the CDR3, the DNA is TGTGCCAGCAGCCGGGAGGGCTATGGCTACACCTTC. Its translation: CASSREGYGYTF.